The 12 T cell receptor beta chains below come from one sample, sequenced in a study of beta chain features in type 1 diabetes. The whole isolated RNA underwent reverse transcription, so sequencing captured expressed TCRB transcripts. Data came from immunoSEQ multiplex PCR; TCRdb stores just in-frame clones and leaves some out. Seen here are around 500,000 clones, approximately 10% observed once, and the top ten hold more than 0.045%. What was sequenced was naive CD4+ T cells from blood. These receptors all stem from a woman aged 18-29 years in good health.

This clone occurred a few times. This sequence joins TRBV7-9 and TRBJ2-1; D gene unclear. CDR1 is SEHNR, CDR2 FQNEAQ, per germline (reference sequence). The CDR3 consists of 15 residues. The V and J ends lost 5 bases and 5 bases respectively, with 16 bases between them. The CDR3 DNA sequence: TGTGCCAGCAGCCCGGCCCGCACAGCTAACAATGAGCAGTTCTTC. Its translation is CASSPARTANNEQFF.

J is TRBJ2-4 and V is TRBV5-1, with D tentatively TRBD2 (5 bases). V lost 3 bases to trimming and J lost 5 bases, with 15 bases between them. This CDR3 is built from 15 residues. In germline, CDR1 is SGHRS, CDR2 YFSETQ. CDR3 sequence (DNA): TGCGCCAGCAGCTGGACCGATAGCGTCGAAAACATTCAGTACTTC. Translation gives CASSWTDSVENIQYF.

This clone was recorded a few times. The J gene is TRBJ1-5, the V gene TRBV4-3; TRBD1 might be the D (6 bases). The CDR3 sequence is 13 residues long. Germline V gene data show CDR1 as LGHNA and CDR2 as YSLEER. Trimming cost V 2 bases and J 8 bases, with 10 bases left between them. CDR3 bases: TGCGCCAGCAGCCAACTCAGGGGTGAGCCCCAGCATTTT. It specifies CASSQLRGEPQHF.

The gene calls are TRBV19 and TRBJ2-6, with 12 positions matching TRBD2. The CDR3 has 15 residues. The germline CDR1 and CDR2 sequences are LNHDA and SQIVND (reference sequence). V was pared by 10 bases and J by 1 base, with 2 bases of the junction left unmatched. The CDR3 reads CATGLAGSGANVLTF. CDR3 nucleotide sequence: TGTGCCACCGGACTAGCGGGGTCTGGGGCCAACGTCCTGACTTTC.

The rearrangement uses TRBV7-2 and TRBJ2-5; TRBD2 aligns across 8 bases. CDR1 is SGHTA and CDR2 is FQGNSA in the germline V gene. J gave up 2 bases and V 3 bases, and 5 bases lay outside the gene matches. This CDR3 is built from 15 residues. Here the CDR3 reads CASSFGGGSQETQYF. In nucleotides, the CDR3 is TGTGCCAGCAGCTTCGGCGGGGGGTCTCAAGAGACCCAGTACTTC.

The chain couples TRBV6-5 to TRBJ2-7; D not resolved. Trimming cost V 2 bases and J 8 bases, with 22 bases left between them. In germline, CDR1 is MNHEY, CDR2 SVGAGI. The CDR3 length is 16 residues. The CDR3 spells CASSYHATEIPGQQYF. CDR3 DNA: TGTGCCAGCAGTTACCATGCGACGGAAATTCCTGGTCAGCAGTACTTC.

This clone has just a few counts. The chain couples TRBV4-2 to TRBJ1-2; 7 bases agree with TRBD1. The CDR3 covers 15 residues. CDR1 and CDR2 from the germline V gene are LGHNA and YNFKEQ. Trimming removed 4 bases from V and 7 bases from J; junction bases left unmatched: 12. The CDR3 protein is CASSLSDRTSSGYTF. For the CDR3, the DNA is TGTGCCAGCAGCCTGTCGGACAGGACCAGCTCTGGCTACACCTTC.

CDR3 residues: CASSSGTGSSGANVLTF. The CDR3 bases are TGTGCCAGCAGTTCAGGGACAGGGAGCTCTGGGGCCAACGTCCTGACTTTC. The chain is built from TRBV28 and TRBJ2-6; 9 bases match TRBD1. CDR3 length equals 17 residues. After removal of 4 bases from V and 0 bases from J, the junction contained 4 bases not matched to a gene. The germline CDR1 and CDR2 sequences are MDHEN and SYDVKM.

This clone came up a few times. The chain carries TRBV9 and TRBJ2-1; D gene unclear. V was pared by 3 bases and J by 12 bases, with 25 bases between. CDR1 SGDLS and CDR2 YYNGEE come from the germline V gene. The CDR3 sequence is 16 residues long. CDR3 region: CASSEGEWFGVRGQFF. The CDR3 bases are TGTGCCAGCAGCGAGGGCGAGTGGTTTGGGGTCCGAGGGCAGTTCTTC.

V gene TRBV9 combines with J gene TRBJ2-3, with a weak D call TRBD1 (6 bases). The V end lost 2 bases, the J end lost 5 bases, and 12 bases lay between the germline ends. This CDR3 contains 14 residues. Per germline, CDR1 SGDLS and CDR2 YYNGEE. The CDR3 DNA reads TGTGCCAGCAGCGTCGGACAGACCAGAGATACGCAGTATTTT. It specifies CASSVGQTRDTQYF.

The table lists this clone with a few counts. The chain couples TRBV5-1 to TRBJ1-6; possibly TRBD1 for D (5 bases). The CDR3 is made up of 13 amino acids. The germline CDR1 and CDR2 sequences are SGHRS and YFSETQ. V was trimmed by 0 bases and J by 10 bases, leaving 8 bases between them. The CDR3 DNA reads TGCGCCAGCAGCTTGGTTGGGGACTCACCCCTCCACTTT. Translated: CASSLVGDSPLHF.

This clone was seen only a few times. The chain employs TRBV6-1 and TRBJ2-1; possible D gene TRBD2, 6 bases. The CDR3 extends over 12 amino acids. With 6 bases removed from V and 6 bases from J, the gap between germline ends came to 9 bases. The V gene's germline CDR1 is MNHNS and CDR2 SASEGT. The CDR3 reads CASRRLGNEQFF. CDR3 DNA: TGTGCCAGCAGACGACTAGGCAATGAGCAGTTCTTC.